The sequence of this TCR beta chain was determined in a study of T cell responses to AZD1222 COVID-19 vaccine. Regarding the study as a whole: Donors, mostly white British, included more females; clonal diversity was possibly underestimated.

Profiling relied on immunoSEQ multiplex PCR, and the TCRdb table lists in-frame clones only, not all of them. The profile shows about 130,000 clones, around 89% of them singletons. This clone appeared once. The antigen is undetermined. Between the trimmed V and J ends, which lost 0 bases and 1 base, there was a span of 17 bases. The length of the CDR3 is 17 residues. Germline-derived CDR1 and CDR2 are GTSNPN and SVGIG (reference sequence). The sequence was obtained from an adult who received the AZD1222 COVID-19 vaccine. The sample consisted of peripheral blood, taken 28 days after the second AZD1222 dose. This chain connects TRBV30 to TRBJ2-3, with TRBD1 as a possible D gene (6 bases). DNA for the CDR3: TGTGCCTGGAGTGTACGGTCGACAGGACTCGGCACAGATACGCAGTATTTT. Amino acids: CAWSVRSTGLGTDTQYF.